Listed below are T cell receptor beta chains from one sample, sequenced in a study of cytomegalovirus exposure and HLA in healthy donors. The data were produced by immunoSEQ multiplex PCR, yet TCRdb's version contains in-frame clones alone and is incomplete. The sample lists 120,000 to 150,000 clones, about 88% occurring once. Sequenced sample: PBMCs. These receptors originate from a man aged 18 to 29 in good health and CMV-seropositive. The CDR3 runs from the conserved cysteine through the conserved F or W. Each record gives: V gene, D gene, J gene, clone size, CDR3 DNA, CDR3 protein. A D gene is named only where the DNA matches it firmly. Size is stated for part of the rows, as once, few or many counts, or as a class when the clone is expanded.

V gene: TRBV5-1
D gene: -
J gene: TRBJ1-5
clone size: -
CDR3 DNA: TGCGCCAGCAGCGAAGGACAACTCAATCAGCCCCAGCATTTT
CDR3 protein: CASSEGQLNQPQHF

V gene: TRBV6-1
D gene: -
J gene: TRBJ2-1
clone size: -
CDR3 DNA: TGTGCCACCCTATACAATGAGCAGTTCTTC
CDR3 protein: CATLYNEQFF

V gene: TRBV6-5
D gene: -
J gene: TRBJ1-6
clone size: -
CDR3 DNA: TGTGCCAGCAGTTACGCTAGTAATTCACCCCTCCACTTT
CDR3 protein: CASSYASNSPLHF

V gene: TRBV5-6
D gene: TRBD1
J gene: TRBJ1-2
clone size: once
CDR3 DNA: TGTGCCAGCAGCTCCAGGGGGCGCGGGCATGGCTACACCTTC
CDR3 protein: CASSSRGRGHGYTF

V gene: TRBV10-3
D gene: TRBD2
J gene: TRBJ2-2
clone size: -
CDR3 DNA: TGTGCCAGTCAGCGGGGGGGCCTAGGACTACGATCTGGGGAGCTGTTTTTT
CDR3 protein: CASQRGGLGLRSGELFF

V gene: TRBV6-1
D gene: -
J gene: TRBJ1-2
clone size: -
CDR3 DNA: TGTGCCAGCAGTGAGTCCCGGGACTATGGCTACACCTTC
CDR3 protein: CASSESRDYGYTF

V gene: TRBV7-6
D gene: -
J gene: TRBJ2-2
clone size: -
CDR3 DNA: TGTGCCAGCAGCTTAGCACGGGAAGTGGGCACCGGGGAGCTGTTTTTT
CDR3 protein: CASSLAREVGTGELFF

V gene: TRBV9
D gene: -
J gene: TRBJ1-1
clone size: -
CDR3 DNA: TGTGCCAGCAGCGCATCGGGGGACACTGAAGCTTTCTTT
CDR3 protein: CASSASGDTEAFF

V gene: TRBV10-3
D gene: -
J gene: TRBJ2-1
clone size: -
CDR3 DNA: TGTGCCATCAGTCCAGCCCAGGGGGGCCTAGGTGAGCAGTTCTTC
CDR3 protein: CAISPAQGGLGEQFF

V gene: TRBV5-1
D gene: -
J gene: TRBJ1-1
clone size: -
CDR3 DNA: TGCGCCAGCGGAGCAACAAGCCCTGAAGCTTTCTTT
CDR3 protein: CASGATSPEAFF

V gene: TRBV30
D gene: -
J gene: TRBJ1-3
clone size: -
CDR3 DNA: TGTGCCTGGAGCTCCGGTAGGACTCAAGGGTGGAACACCATATATTTT
CDR3 protein: CAWSSGRTQGWNTIYF

V gene: TRBV18
D gene: TRBD2
J gene: TRBJ2-1
clone size: -
CDR3 DNA: TGTGCCAGCTCATCTACTAGCGGGACTTTCAATGAGCAGTTCTTC
CDR3 protein: CASSSTSGTFNEQFF

V gene: TRBV7-9
D gene: TRBD1
J gene: TRBJ2-2
clone size: -
CDR3 DNA: TGTGCCAGCAGCCGGGACAGGGGGTCAGGCACCGGGGAGCTGTTTTTT
CDR3 protein: CASSRDRGSGTGELFF

V gene: TRBV6-5
D gene: TRBD1
J gene: TRBJ2-1
clone size: -
CDR3 DNA: TGTGCCAGCAGTCCCACGGGACAGGGACTCAATGAGCAGTTCTTC
CDR3 protein: CASSPTGQGLNEQFF

V gene: TRBV18
D gene: -
J gene: TRBJ2-3
clone size: -
CDR3 DNA: TGTGCCAGCTCACCGAGGAGTGGGGCCACAGATACGCAGTATTTT
CDR3 protein: CASSPRSGATDTQYF

V gene: TRBV2
D gene: TRBD2
J gene: TRBJ2-3
clone size: -
CDR3 DNA: TGTGCCAGCAGTTACGAGCGACTAGCCCAAAACACAGATACGCAGTATTTT
CDR3 protein: CASSYERLAQNTDTQYF

V gene: TRBV9
D gene: TRBD2
J gene: TRBJ2-5
clone size: -
CDR3 DNA: TGTGCCAGCAGCGTGGGCAGCGGGGGGGCTGGAGAGACCCAGTACTTC
CDR3 protein: CASSVGSGGAGETQYF

V gene: TRBV5-1
D gene: -
J gene: TRBJ2-7
clone size: -
CDR3 DNA: TGCGCCAGCAGCACAGGCAGGGCGCAGAGGACGGGTGAGCAGTACTTC
CDR3 protein: CASSTGRAQRTGEQYF